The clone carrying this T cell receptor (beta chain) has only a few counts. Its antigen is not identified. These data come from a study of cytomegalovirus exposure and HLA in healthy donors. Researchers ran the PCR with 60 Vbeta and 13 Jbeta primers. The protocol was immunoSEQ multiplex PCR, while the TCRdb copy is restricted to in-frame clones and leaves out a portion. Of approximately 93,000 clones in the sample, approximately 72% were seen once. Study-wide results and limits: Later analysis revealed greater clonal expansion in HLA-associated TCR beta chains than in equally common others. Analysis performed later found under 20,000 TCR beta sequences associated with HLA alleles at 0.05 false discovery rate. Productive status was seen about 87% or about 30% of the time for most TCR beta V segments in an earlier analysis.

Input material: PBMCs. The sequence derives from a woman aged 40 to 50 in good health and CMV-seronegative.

CDR3: CAISGGRGNTGELFF. The DNA of the CDR3 is TGTGCCATCAGTGGAGGTCGAGGGAACACCGGGGAGCTGTTTTTT. The V gene is TRBV10-3, the J gene TRBJ2-2; D unresolved. Trimming shortened V by 4 bases and J by 1 base, and 10 bases separated the two germline ends. The CDR3 is 15 residues long. In germline, CDR1 is ENHRY, CDR2 SYGVKD.